This record looks at one T cell receptor (beta chain) sequence and its context. V gave up 6 bases and J gave up 2 bases; unmatched junction bases: 13. Germline V gene lookup returns CDR1 SEHNR and CDR2 FQNEAQ (reference sequence). The CDR3 runs to 16 residues. This entry comes from a study of blood T cell repertoires in COVID-19. Study at large: Samples representing acute and convalescent COVID-19 were sourced from the United States, Italy and Spain. In each case, the material was cDNA or gDNA derived from T cells, B-cell-depleted T cells, or PBMCs.

Sequenced by immunoSEQ multiplex PCR; TCRdb stores in-frame clones only, minus some. The table lists about 180,000 clones, about 85% of them singletons. Sequenced input: peripheral blood. The sequence was obtained from a woman between 25 and 40 years old with active or convalescent COVID-19. The genes are TRBV7-9 and TRBJ2-7, with 7 bases aligning to TRBD2. CDR3 residues: CASSLLLAGVTYEQYF. The CDR3 DNA follows: TGTGCCAGCAGTCTCCTTTTAGCGGGCGTTACCTACGAGCAGTACTTC.